This T cell receptor (beta chain) emerged from a study of T cells in Graves' hyperthyroidism and ophthalmopathy. Points from the study as a whole: Expanded thyroid clonotypes (above 0.001) were mostly also found in blood.

This clonotype occurred many times. Its antigen is unknown. TCR beta CDR3 regions were amplified from RNA transcripts. The HTBI primer set drove a first-round RT-PCR of the TCR CDR3. TCRdb reanalysed the multiplex PCR reads using MiXCR and keeps one entry per CDR3 protein. The table records more than 350,000 distinct CDR3 sequences, more than 13% of them present only once. The germline V gene encodes CDR1 SGHNT and CDR2 YENEEA. CDR3 length: 15 amino acids. After removal of 5 bases from V and 5 bases from J, the junction contained 5 bases not matched to a gene. The source material was blood. The receptor was isolated from a woman aged 25 to 39 with Graves' hyperthyroidism. The rearrangement joins TRBV11-3 to TRBJ2-1, with 11 bases lining up with TRBD2. The CDR3 reads CASSPGLAANNEQFF. The CDR3, as DNA: TGTGCCAGCAGCCCGGGACTAGCGGCAAACAATGAGCAGTTCTTC.